In this sample, the clone carrying this T cell receptor beta chain turned up once. Its antigen is as yet unknown. The ends lost 2 bases at V and 4 bases at J; junction bases unmatched: 9. Germline assignment: CDR1 SGHTA and CDR2 FQGNSA. The CDR3 runs 16 residues. PCR involved 60 Vbeta and 13 Jbeta primers. Only in-frame clones appear in the TCRdb table, and some are missing; sequencing was by immunoSEQ multiplex PCR. The repertoire holds 70,000 or so clones, with around 80% as singletons. This entry belongs to a study of cytomegalovirus exposure and HLA in healthy donors. General study results and limits: Rare sequences made up most TCRs, while some public TCRs were found in many donors.

The chain has TRBV7-2 and TRBJ2-3, with 7 bases lining up with TRBD1. Specimen: PBMCs. The sequence was obtained from a man younger than 30 in good health and CMV-seronegative. The CDR3: CASSLSVGQLADTQYF. The CDR3 DNA sequence: TGTGCCAGCAGCTTATCAGTGGGACAGTTGGCAGATACGCAGTATTTT.